The 18 T cell receptor beta chains below all came from one sample that was sequenced in a study. TCRdb reprocessed the 5' RACE reads with MiXCR, giving one entry per CDR3 protein. The table records 30,000 or so distinct CDR3 sequences, around a quarter of them present only once. The material sequenced was memory CD4+ T cells sorted from blood. Subset: memory CD4+ T cells, CD4+CD45RO+CD25-. The source is a female donor with breast cancer.

This clonotype was picked up a small number of times. This chain uses TRBV10-3 with TRBJ2-7; D gene uncertain. Trimming removed 0 bases at V and 0 bases at J, with 15 bases between. In germline, CDR1 is ENHRY, CDR2 SYGVKD. The CDR3 is made up of 17 amino acids. The DNA of the CDR3 is TGTGCCATCAGTGAGTCGAGAGACACCGGACCCTCCTACGAGCAGTACTTC. Translation: CAISESRDTGPSYEQYF.

This chain links TRBV11-2 with TRBJ1-3, with 7 bases identical to TRBD1. V lost 3 bases to trimming and J lost 1 base; unmatched junction nucleotides: 3. CDR1 and CDR2 from the germline V gene are SGHAT and FQNNGV. The CDR3 is 15 residues long. The CDR3 bases are TGTGCCAGCAGCTTTACAGGGGTTTCTGGAAACACCATATATTTT. Amino acid sequence: CASSFTGVSGNTIYF.

The genes are TRBV2 and TRBJ1-2; tentatively, D is TRBD1 (6 bases). Germline CDR1 reads SNHLY; CDR2 reads FYNNEI. The CDR3 runs 13 residues. The V gene lost 7 bases and the J gene lost 3 bases, with 12 bases spanning the gap. CDR3 sequence (DNA): TGTGCCAGCACCCCACAGGGACACTATGGCTACACCTTC. Amino acids: CASTPQGHYGYTF.

By sample share, this clonotype is medium-sized. The chain combines TRBV5-4 with TRBJ2-1; a possible D gene is TRBD2 (5 bases). Deletions cut 1 base from V and 10 bases from J, with 12 bases between. Germline CDR1 is SGHNT and CDR2 is YYREEE (reference sequence). The CDR3 length is 13 residues. In DNA form, the CDR3 reads TGTGCCAGCAGCTTGTCGGGGATCCGAGAGCAGTTCTTC. Protein sequence: CASSLSGIREQFF. Full variable domain (rest looked up from reference TRBV5-4 and TRBJ2-1): ETGVTQSPTHLIKTRGQQVTLRCSSQSGHNTVSWYQQALGQGPQFIFQYYREEENGRGNFPPRFSGLQFPNYSSELNVNALELDDSALYLCASSLSGIREQFFGPGTRLTVL.

The rearrangement links TRBV6-2 or TRBV6-3 to TRBJ2-7; D ambiguous. The CDR3 is 15 amino acids. Germline values: CDR1 MNHEY, CDR2 SVGEGT. V was clipped by 5 bases and J by 2 bases, with 16 bases between them. The CDR3: CASSNTKVLPYEQYF. The CDR3 DNA sequence: TGTGCCAGCAGTAATACCAAGGTCCTACCCTACGAGCAGTACTTC.

This clonotype was counted at least ten times. V is TRBV27 and J is TRBJ1-5, with D hard to call. The CDR3 runs 14 residues. Germline V CDR1 and CDR2: MNHEY, SMNVEV (reference sequence). Trimming pared 3 bases from V and 3 bases from J, leaving 9 bases between. CDR3 coding DNA: TGTGCCAGCAGTTTCTCCGGGCACAATCAGCCCCAGCATTTT. Translating gives CASSFSGHNQPQHF.

Remarks on this clonotype: A much larger clone sits a single nucleotide away, making a read error possible. The chain uses TRBV5-5 and TRBJ2-2; D remains ambiguous. The CDR3 has 12 residues. Trimming cost V 9 bases and J 2 bases, with 8 bases left between them. Germline V gene sequence: CDR1 SGHKS, CDR2 YYEKEE (reference sequence). CDR3 sequence reads: CANRPNTGELFF. DNA for the CDR3: TGTGCCAACAGACCAAACACCGGGGAGCTGTTTTTT. The full variable domain, in which reference TRBV5-5 and TRBJ2-2 provide the parts outside the CDR3, is DAGVTQSPTHLIKTRGQQVTLRCSPISGHKSVSWYQQVLGQGPQFIFQYYEKEERGRGNFPDRFSARQFPNYSSELNVNALLLGDSALYLCANRPNTGELFFGEGSRLTVL.

This clonotype was seen repeatedly, ten times or more. The chain links TRBV6-4 to TRBJ2-1; 13 bases match TRBD2. V trimming: 4 bases; J trimming: 5 bases; junction bases outside the gene matches: 2. This CDR3 has 15 residues. CDR1 and CDR2 (germline): MRHNA, SNTAGT. In DNA, the CDR3 is TGTGCCAGCAGTGGGACTAGCGGGAGTAACAATGAGCAGTTCTTC. Translating it yields CASSGTSGSNNEQFF.

V gene TRBV7-2 combines with J gene TRBJ1-2; weak D call: TRBD1 (5 bases). CDR3 length: 16 residues. Trimming removed 2 bases at V and 1 base at J, with 14 bases between. Germline CDR1 SGHTA, CDR2 FQGNSA. Here the CDR3 DNA reads TGTGCCAGCAGCTTACGGAGTGGACAAAATAACTATGGCTACACCTTC. Residues: CASSLRSGQNNYGYTF.

The chain has TRBV5-5 and TRBJ2-7; D is possibly TRBD1 (5 bases). Trimming pared 6 bases from V and 0 bases from J, leaving 10 bases between. CDR3 length: 13 residues. Per the germline V gene, CDR1 is SGHKS and CDR2 is YYEKEE (reference sequence). CDR3 in amino acids: CASTSTDSYEQYF. The CDR3 DNA reads TGTGCCAGCACCTCGACAGACTCCTACGAGCAGTACTTC. The full variable domain, its missing parts supplied by reference TRBV5-5 and TRBJ2-7, is DAGVTQSPTHLIKTRGQQVTLRCSPISGHKSVSWYQQVLGQGPQFIFQYYEKEERGRGNFPDRFSARQFPNYSSELNVNALLLGDSALYLCASTSTDSYEQYFGPGTRLTVT.

This clonotype was seen at least ten times. This chain uses TRBV4-1 with TRBJ2-5; D remains ambiguous. Germline V gives CDR1 MGHRA, CDR2 YSYEKL. The CDR3 totals 13 residues. The ends were cut back, 4 bases at V and 5 bases at J, with 11 bases in the middle. DNA of the CDR3: TGCGCCAGCAGCCGCGCGCCAAGGGAGACCCAGTACTTC. This translates into CASSRAPRETQYF.

This clonotype was found many times. The rearrangement uses TRBV11-1 and TRBJ1-5; the D is unclear. Trimming took 2 bases from V and 3 from J, leaving 11 bases between them. This CDR3 is built from 15 residues. Germline CDR1 reads SGHAT; CDR2 reads FQDESV (reference sequence). The CDR3: CASSLSDDHNQPQHF. As DNA, the CDR3 is TGTGCCAGCAGCTTATCAGACGACCACAATCAGCCCCAGCATTTT.

The chain carries TRBV7-3 and TRBJ2-5; D gene ambiguous. The V gene's germline CDR1 is SGHTA and CDR2 FQGTGA. Trimming cost V 1 base and J 2 bases, with 11 bases left between them. The CDR3 consists of 15 residues. This CDR3 reads CASSLNPGPQETQYF. CDR3 sequence (DNA): TGTGCCAGCAGCTTAAACCCAGGCCCACAAGAGACCCAGTACTTC.

Notes on this clonotype: A read error may be the cause here, since a much bigger clone is one base away. The chain links TRBV5-1 to TRBJ1-1; 7 positions match TRBD1. The germline gives CDR1 SGHRS, CDR2 YFSETQ. The CDR3 covers 14 residues. The CDR3 spells CTSSLGSPGGEAFF. The CDR3 nucleotides are TGCACCAGCAGCCTCGGAAGCCCAGGGGGTGAAGCTTTCTTT.

This clonotype was observed a handful of times. The chain couples TRBV29-1 to TRBJ2-7; 10 nucleotides match TRBD2. Germline V gives CDR1 SQVTM, CDR2 ANQGSEA. The CDR3 contains 15 residues. Trimming removed 4 bases from V and 3 bases from J; junction bases left unmatched: 9. The CDR3 protein is CSVGGLAETVYEQYF. The CDR3 DNA reads as TGCAGCGTTGGAGGACTAGCGGAAACCGTCTACGAGCAGTACTTC.

The chain has TRBV9 and TRBJ2-2, with 8 nucleotides matching TRBD1. The CDR3 totals 14 residues. V shed 0 bases and J 5 bases; nucleotides not matched to a gene: 0. Germline lookup yields CDR1 SGDLS and CDR2 YYNGEE. The CDR3 sequence: CASSVGQGTGELFF. CDR3 DNA: TGTGCCAGCAGCGTAGGACAGGGGACCGGGGAGCTGTTTTTT.

Details on this clonotype: One end of the junction varies from germline; a read error may be responsible. The J gene is TRBJ1-1, the V gene TRBV5-1; 9 positions match TRBD1. Germline assignment: CDR1 SGHRS and CDR2 YFSETQ. The CDR3 runs 14 residues. CDR3 DNA: TGCGCCAGCAGCTTCGGACAGGGGAACACTGGAGCTTTCTTT. The encoded protein is CASSFGQGNTGAFF. The complete variable domain, with remaining parts taken from reference TRBV5-1 and TRBJ1-1, reads KAGVTQTPRYLIKTRGQQVTLSCSPISGHRSVSWYQQTPGQGLQFLFEYFSETQRNKGNFPGRFSGRQFSNSRSEMNVSTLELGDSALYLCASSFGQGNTGAFFGQGTRLTVV.

The chain carries TRBV5-1 and TRBJ2-1; TRBD1 might be the D (5 bases). Trimming removed 0 bases at V and 2 bases at J, with 9 bases between. The CDR3 spans 15 residues. Germline CDR1 SGHRS, CDR2 YFSETQ. CDR3 nucleotide sequence: TGCGCCAGCAGCTTGGGACAGATGCCCTACAATGAGCAGTTCTTC. It is translated as CASSLGQMPYNEQFF.